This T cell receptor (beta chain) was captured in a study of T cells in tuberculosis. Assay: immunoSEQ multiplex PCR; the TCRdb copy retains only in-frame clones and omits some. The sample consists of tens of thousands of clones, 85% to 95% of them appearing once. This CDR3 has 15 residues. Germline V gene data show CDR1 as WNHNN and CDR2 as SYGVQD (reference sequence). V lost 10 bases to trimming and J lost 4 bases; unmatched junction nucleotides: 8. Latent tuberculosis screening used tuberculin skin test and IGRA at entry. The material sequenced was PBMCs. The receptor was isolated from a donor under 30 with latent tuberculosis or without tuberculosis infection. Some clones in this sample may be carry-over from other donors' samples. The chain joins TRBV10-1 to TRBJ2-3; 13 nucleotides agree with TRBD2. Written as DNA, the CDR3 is TGCGCCACCTGGGGACTAGCGGGGAGGGCAGATACGCAGTATTTT. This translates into CATWGLAGRADTQYF.